What follows describes a single TCR beta chain. The record originates from a study of CD8 T cells in Susac syndrome. This CDR3 comprises 15 residues. Germline V gene sequence: CDR1 GTSNPN, CDR2 SVGIG (reference sequence). V was cut by 0 bases and J by 9 bases, with 18 bases left in between. RNA amounts of roughly 0.5 to 1 ug underwent reverse transcription with random hexamers. The CDR3 of TCR beta was amplified by immunoSEQ multiplex PCR across 54 Vbeta and 13 Jbeta. One entry per CDR3 protein, called by TCRdb with MiXCR from the immunoSEQ multiplex PCR reads. The sample records some 120,000 distinct CDR3 sequences, about 95% being singletons.

The rearrangement uses TRBV30 and TRBJ2-1, with no clear D. Sequences were obtained from CD4+ T cells from PBMCs. The source is a human donor in good health. The CDR3 nucleotides read TGTGCCTGGAGTGTACTTGATCCTACTTGGAGTGAGCAGTTCTTC. It is translated as CAWSVLDPTWSEQFF.